The 23 T cell receptor beta chains below all came from one sample that was sequenced in a study of beta chain features in type 1 diabetes. Expressed TCRB transcripts got sequenced, as all isolated RNA was reverse transcribed. This table comes from immunoSEQ multiplex PCR, and its TCRdb copy is limited to in-frame clones, with some not included. Among 310,000 or so clones listed, approximately 10% were seen once. The sample consisted of naive CD4+ T cells from blood. Receptors originate from a woman younger than 45 in good health.

The chain uses TRBV15 and TRBJ2-3; 11 bases are shared with TRBD2. Looked up from germline, CDR1 is LNHNV and CDR2 is YYDKDF (reference sequence). The CDR3 runs 16 residues. J gave up 0 bases and V 5 bases, and 4 bases lay outside the gene matches. CDR3 DNA: TGTGCCACCAGCTGGGGACTAGCGGTTAGCACAGATACGCAGTATTTT. It codes for CATSWGLAVSTDTQYF.

The rearrangement links TRBV7-9 to TRBJ2-5; a possible D gene is TRBD1 (5 bases). The CDR3 is made up of 15 amino acids. The germline V gene has CDR1 SEHNR and CDR2 FQNEAQ (reference sequence). V lost 5 bases to trimming and J lost 3 bases, with 16 bases between them. Here the CDR3 DNA reads TGTGCCAGCAGCCCAGGTGTGGCAGGGAAAGAGACCCAGTACTTC. The encoded protein is CASSPGVAGKETQYF.

This sequence joins TRBV27 and TRBJ1-1; TRBD1 matches at 9 bases. The CDR3 totals 13 residues. V dropped 8 bases and J dropped 5; count of bases not matched to a gene: 6. CDR1 and CDR2 (germline): MNHEY, SMNVEV (reference sequence). CDR3 in DNA: TGTGCCAGCGGGGGGGACAGGGCGACTGAAGCTTTCTTT. Translation gives CASGGDRATEAFF.

V is TRBV19 and J is TRBJ1-5; a possible D gene is TRBD1 (5 bases). The CDR3 sequence is 15 residues long. V was pared by 6 bases and J by 0 bases, with 12 bases between. Germline values: CDR1 LNHDA, CDR2 SQIVND (reference sequence). The CDR3 sequence: CASSKTASSNQPQHF. The CDR3 DNA is TGTGCCAGTAGCAAGACAGCCAGTAGCAATCAGCCCCAGCATTTT.

This clone was detected a few times. The chain links TRBV6-5 to TRBJ2-5; TRBD1 aligns across 10 bases. The CDR3 totals 15 residues. The germline V gene has CDR1 MNHEY and CDR2 SVGAGI. With V trimmed by 5 bases and J by 4 bases, 7 bases remained unmatched. CDR3 nucleotides: TGTGCCAGCAGTACCGGACAGGGGGTCGGAGAGACCCAGTACTTC. Amino acids: CASSTGQGVGETQYF.

This clone was recorded a few times. Here the CDR3 reads CASSKPGLAANTGELFF. CDR3 in DNA: TGCGCCAGCAGCAAGCCGGGACTAGCAGCGAACACCGGGGAGCTGTTTTTT. The rearrangement joins TRBV5-1 to TRBJ2-2; 9 bases map to TRBD2. V lost 4 bases to trimming and J lost 0 bases; unmatched junction nucleotides: 7. This CDR3 has 17 residues. From germline, CDR1 is SGHRS and CDR2 YFSETQ.

This clone showed up just a few times. V is TRBV28 and J is TRBJ1-4; TRBD1 agrees at 10 bases. Unmatched junction bases numbered 11, after V lost 8 bases and J lost 8 bases. Germline loops: CDR1 MDHEN, CDR2 SYDVKM. The CDR3 is 15 amino acids. CDR3 nucleotide sequence: TGTGCCAGCGCGTTCCGGGACAGGGGATACGAAAAACTGTTTTTT. It specifies CASAFRDRGYEKLFF.

This clone was detected only a few times. The gene calls are TRBV9 and TRBJ2-6, with 8 bases identical to TRBD1. J lost 4 bases, V lost 3 bases, and 6 bases had no gene match. The CDR3 is made up of 16 amino acids. CDR1 is SGDLS and CDR2 is YYNGEE in the germline V gene. CDR3 protein: CASSDATGAGANVLTF. Written as DNA, the CDR3 is TGTGCCAGCAGCGACGCGACAGGGGCCGGGGCCAACGTCCTGACTTTC.

The V call is TRBV7-2, the J call TRBJ1-5; 7 bases match TRBD1. J was trimmed by 7 bases and V by 1 base; bases with no gene match: 7. The germline gives CDR1 SGHTA, CDR2 FQGNSA. The CDR3 sequence is 15 residues long. This CDR3 reads CASSLDGQGGQPQHF. The CDR3 DNA is TGTGCCAGCAGCTTAGACGGCCAGGGGGGACAGCCCCAGCATTTT.

This clone was found a few times. The gene calls are TRBV30 and TRBJ2-1, with a weak D call TRBD2 (5 bases). Germline CDR1 is GTSNPN and CDR2 is SVGIG (reference sequence). The CDR3 spans 16 residues. V lost 1 base to trimming and J lost 8 bases, with 21 bases between them. The CDR3 is CAWSDLPGRHGDEQFF. The CDR3 DNA is TGTGCCTGGAGTGACCTACCCGGACGTCACGGGGATGAGCAGTTCTTC.

The chain employs TRBV7-2 and TRBJ2-7; 9 bases agree with TRBD1. This CDR3 comprises 16 residues. Trimming removed 2 bases from V and 3 bases from J; junction bases left unmatched: 8. CDR1 and CDR2 from the germline V gene are SGHTA and FQGNSA. CDR3 residues: CASSLRAGDRDYEQYF. CDR3 DNA: TGTGCCAGCAGCTTAAGGGCGGGGGACAGGGACTACGAGCAGTACTTC.

This clone was detected only a few times. The chain combines TRBV12-5 with TRBJ2-1; D gene unclear. In germline, CDR1 is LGHNT, CDR2 FRNRAP. This CDR3 contains 13 residues. V dropped 7 bases and J dropped 4 bases, with 11 bases sitting between them. CDR3 amino acids: CASAFSSYNEQFF. CDR3 in DNA: TGTGCTAGTGCATTCTCCAGTTACAATGAGCAGTTCTTC.

This clone occurred a few times. The chain carries TRBV6-6 and TRBJ2-1, with D possibly matching TRBD1 (6 bases). Trimming cost V 6 bases and J 5 bases, with 20 bases left between them. This CDR3 contains 16 residues. Looked up from germline, CDR1 is MNHNY and CDR2 is SVGAGI (reference sequence). CDR3 DNA: TGTGCCAGCAGCCAACAGGGAGCGGCCAATAACAATGAGCAGTTCTTC. Translated, it gives CASSQQGAANNNEQFF.

Here the CDR3 DNA reads TGTGCCAGCAGCTTGCTACAGACGAACACTGAAGCTTTCTTT. It codes for CASSLLQTNTEAFF. This rearrangement joins TRBV5-6 to TRBJ1-1; no firm D call. Trimming took off 1 base at V and 1 base at J, with 8 bases between the two ends. The CDR3 length is 14 residues. Germline V gene sequence: CDR1 SGHDT, CDR2 YYEEEE.

This clone turned up a few times. The rearrangement uses TRBV23-1 and TRBJ2-1, with D perhaps TRBD1 (6 bases). TRBV23-1 falls under the ORF class, with uncertain function. This CDR3 contains 16 residues. V dropped 1 base and J dropped 5 bases, with 15 bases sitting between them. CDR3: CASSQLRAGANNEQFF. The CDR3 DNA reads TGCGCCAGCAGTCAATTGCGGGCAGGGGCGAACAATGAGCAGTTCTTC.

There are a few counts of this clone. This chain links TRBV18 with TRBJ2-3; maybe TRBD2 (6 bases). Looked up from germline, CDR1 is KGHSH and CDR2 is LQKENI. The germline V and J ends were trimmed by 6 bases and 0 bases, with 13 bases remaining between them. CDR3 size: 15 residues. CDR3: CASSGGRQSTDTQYF. For the CDR3, the DNA is TGTGCCAGCTCGGGAGGCAGGCAGAGCACAGATACGCAGTATTTT.

This clone was detected ten times or more. The chain uses TRBV13 and TRBJ1-2; D is undetermined. Germline values: CDR1 PRHDT, CDR2 FYEKMQ (reference sequence). V lost 4 bases, J lost 8 bases, and 11 bases lay in between. This CDR3 region has 12 residues. CDR3 nucleotides: TGTGCCAGCAGCTGGGGAAGCGGCGGCTACACCTTC. Translation gives CASSWGSGGYTF.

This clone was seen a handful of times. CDR3 bases: TGTGCCTGGAGTTCGGCTAGCGACTACAATGAGCAGTTCTTC. Translation gives CAWSSASDYNEQFF. The rearrangement uses TRBV30 and TRBJ2-1, with TRBD2 as a possible D gene (6 bases). This CDR3 is built from 14 residues. V dropped 2 bases and J dropped 3 bases, with 11 bases sitting between them. Per the germline V gene, CDR1 is GTSNPN and CDR2 is SVGIG (reference sequence).

In this sample, this clone turned up once. The chain combines TRBV5-1 with TRBJ2-2; 10 nucleotides align to TRBD1. CDR1 is SGHRS and CDR2 is YFSETQ in the germline V gene. V was clipped by 0 bases and J by 5 bases; unmatched bases: 4. CDR3 size: 16 residues. CDR3 DNA: TGCGCCAGCAGCTTGGGGATGGGACAGGGGACCGGGGAGCTGTTTTTT. It specifies CASSLGMGQGTGELFF.

The gene calls are TRBV2 and TRBJ2-1; TRBD2 matches 13 bases. The V and J ends lost 5 bases and 7 bases, in that order; junction bases with no gene match: 11. CDR1 SNHLY and CDR2 FYNNEI come from the germline V gene. The CDR3 contains 17 residues. The DNA of the CDR3 is TGTGCCAGCAGTCTACCAGGACTAGCGGGAGTCATTAATGAGCAGTTCTTC. Translated, it gives CASSLPGLAGVINEQFF.

The chain combines TRBV11-2 with TRBJ2-7; 13 nucleotides match TRBD2. Unmatched junction bases numbered 7, after V lost 5 bases and J lost 0 bases. The CDR3 covers 17 residues. Germline lookup yields CDR1 SGHAT and CDR2 FQNNGV. The CDR3 reads CASSTGLAGMSSYEQYF. The CDR3 coding sequence is TGTGCCAGCAGCACGGGACTAGCGGGGATGAGCTCCTACGAGCAGTACTTC.

V and J are TRBV11-2 and TRBJ2-3; maybe TRBD2 (5 bases). This CDR3 spans 16 amino acids. The V end was cut by 7 bases, the J end by 0 bases, with 17 bases between. Germline CDR1 is SGHAT and CDR2 is FQNNGV. The CDR3 DNA is TGTGCCAGCACCGTAGCAATGACTATCAGCACAGATACGCAGTATTTT. Translating it yields CASTVAMTISTDTQYF.

V is TRBV27 and J is TRBJ2-5; tentative D call: TRBD2 (5 bases). CDR1 and CDR2 (germline): MNHEY, SMNVEV (reference sequence). V was shortened by 8 bases and J by 5 bases, with 12 bases between the two germline ends. CDR3 length equals 12 residues. The CDR3 sequence is CASGPRRETQYF. The CDR3 DNA sequence: TGTGCCAGCGGGCCCAGGAGGGAGACCCAGTACTTC.